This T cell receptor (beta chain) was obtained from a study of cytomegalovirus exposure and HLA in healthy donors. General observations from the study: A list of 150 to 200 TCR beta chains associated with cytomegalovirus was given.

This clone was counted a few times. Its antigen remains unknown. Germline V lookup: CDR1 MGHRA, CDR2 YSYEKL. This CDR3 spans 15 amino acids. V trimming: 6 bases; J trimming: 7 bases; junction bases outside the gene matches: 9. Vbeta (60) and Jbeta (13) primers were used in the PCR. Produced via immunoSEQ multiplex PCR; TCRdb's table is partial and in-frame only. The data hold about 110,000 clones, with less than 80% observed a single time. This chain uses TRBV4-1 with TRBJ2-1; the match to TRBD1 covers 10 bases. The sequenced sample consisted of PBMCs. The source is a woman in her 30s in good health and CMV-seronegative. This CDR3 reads CASRRDRGPLNEQFF. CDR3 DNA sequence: TGCGCCAGCAGGCGGGACAGGGGCCCCCTGAATGAGCAGTTCTTC.